This entry concerns a single TCR beta chain. A read error may produce the germline difference seen at one junction end. The sample comes from a study of CD8+CD57+ T cells in acquired aplastic anemia. Germline CDR1 reads SGHTA; CDR2 reads FQGNSA. The CDR3 loop spans 14 amino acids. Patients who underwent sequencing had shown CD8+CD57+ cell expansion by flow cytometry. CDR3 and TCR beta VDJ profiling relied on a genomic DNA template. Using its own MiXCR run on the reads, TCRdb lists one record per CDR3 protein. Among a few hundred thousand distinct CDR3 sequences listed, roughly 82% were seen once. This receptor was obtained from a human donor with aplastic anemia. The sequencing sample was made of sorted CD4+, CD8+, or CD8+CD57+ T cells (not recorded which) from PBMCs. This chain uses TRBV7-2 with TRBJ2-3, with D perhaps TRBD2 (6 bases). The DNA of the CDR3 is TGTGCCAGCAGCTTAGTGGGAGGTCGCGCTAAGCAGTTCTTT. Translation gives CASSLVGGRAKQFF.